This TCR beta chain was retrieved from a study of Graves' ophthalmopathy and Graves' hyperthyroidism. V lost 7 bases, J lost 4 bases, and 2 bases stayed unmatched. The germline CDR1 and CDR2 sequences are SQVTM and ANQGSEA. The CDR3 contains 12 residues. The authors amplified TCR beta CDR3 regions from RNA transcripts. An initial RT-PCR round employing HTBI primers preceded a second-round multiplex PCR. TCRdb itself ran the multiplex PCR reads through MiXCR, one entry per CDR3 protein. The sample shows about 600,000 distinct CDR3 sequences, approximately 35% of them seen only once. Diagnosis was based on clinical symptoms, serum thyroxine, TRAb, thyroid ultrasound and orbital computed tomography. Regarding the study as a whole: Blood repertoires reportedly contained most expanded thyroid clonotypes above 0.001 frequency.

With regard to this clonotype: Its antigen remains unknown.

The source of this sequence is an adult man with Graves' hyperthyroidism. V usage is TRBV29-1 and J usage is TRBJ2-5, with 11 bases matching TRBD1. Sequencing was carried out using peripheral blood or thyroid tissue (not recorded which). CDR3 sequence (DNA): TGCAGCGGTGGGACAGGGGGAGAGACCCAGTACTTC. Its translation is CSGGTGGETQYF.